This is a list of T cell receptor beta chains from one sample in a study of cytomegalovirus exposure and HLA in healthy donors. Some clones are missing from TCRdb's copy, which holds only in-frame ones; the method was immunoSEQ multiplex PCR. Of around 180,000 clones listed, around 81% are singletons. Sequenced sample: PBMCs. All receptors come from a woman under 30 in good health and CMV-seropositive. Each CDR3 is given with its conserved first and last residue. A D gene is named only where the DNA matches it firmly. Only some rows state a clone size, as once, few, many or a class for expanded clones.

j_call clone_size v_call d_call cdr3_nt cdr3_aa
TRBJ1-5 - TRBV5-1 - TGCGCCAGCAGCTTAACAGGGTGGGATCAGCCCCAGCATTTT CASSLTGWDQPQHF
TRBJ2-1 few TRBV7-3 TRBD2 TGTGCCAGCAGCGAGCGGGAGGGAGAGCAGTTCTTC CASSEREGEQFF
TRBJ2-7 - TRBV7-9 - TGTGCCAGCAGCTTTAATCTAGGGGTGGGAGAGCAGTACTTC CASSFNLGVGEQYF
TRBJ2-3 - TRBV5-6 TRBD2 TGTGCCAGCAGCTTGGAAATAGCGGGGCACACAGATACGCAGTATTTT CASSLEIAGHTDTQYF
TRBJ2-1 few TRBV11-2 - TGTGCCAGCAGCATGGGACATGAGGCTGAGCAGTTCTTC CASSMGHEAEQFF
TRBJ2-5 once TRBV2 TRBD2 TGTGCCAGCAGTGGACTAGCAGTGTACCAAGAGACCCAGTACTTC CASSGLAVYQETQYF
TRBJ1-5 - TRBV30 - TGTGCCTGGAGTGCCAAGGGAAGGGGGAGCAGTCAGCCCCAGCATTTT CAWSAKGRGSSQPQHF
TRBJ2-1 - TRBV19 TRBD1 TGTGCCAGTAGTAACCAGGACAGGGGCCAAAACGGGCAGTTCTTC CASSNQDRGQNGQFF
TRBJ1-6 few TRBV19 - TGTGCCAGTACTCCACAGGGTAACAATTCACCCCTCCACTTT CASTPQGNNSPLHF
TRBJ2-1 - TRBV12-5 TRBD2 TGTGCTAGTGGTATAGCGGGGGGAGCCTTAGGTGAGCAGTTCTTC CASGIAGGALGEQFF
TRBJ2-4 - TRBV6-1 TRBD1 TGTGCCAGCAGACGGACAGGGGGCGAGAACATTCAGTACTTC CASRRTGGENIQYF
TRBJ1-1 - TRBV7-9 - TGTGCCAGCAGCTTTCGGTCAGGGCCTAATGAAGCTTTCTTT CASSFRSGPNEAFF
TRBJ2-3 - TRBV10-1 - TGCGCCAGCAGTGAGGGTTTGCGGGATTACACAGATACGCAGTATTTT CASSEGLRDYTDTQYF
TRBJ2-5 few TRBV19 TRBD2 TGTGCCAGTAGTTCCCGACTAGCGGGGGAGTACGAGACCCAGTACTTC CASSSRLAGEYETQYF
TRBJ1-2 - TRBV11-2 - TGTGCCAGCAGCTTTAGGCGGGGAGCTCTTTCGGTTGGCTACACCTTC CASSFRRGALSVGYTF
TRBJ2-2 once TRBV30 - TGTGCCTGGAGCGGTGCCGGGGAGCTGTTTTTT CAWSGAGELFF
TRBJ1-1 - TRBV5-1 TRBD1 TGCGCCAGCAGCTATACAGGGGTTCACACTGAAGCTTTCTTT CASSYTGVHTEAFF
TRBJ1-1 - TRBV27 - TGTGCCAGCAGTTCGCAGGGTGTTAGGAACACTGAAGCTTTCTTT CASSSQGVRNTEAFF
TRBJ2-5 - TRBV7-9 - TGTGCCAGCAGCCAAGGCTTTATGGGACATGGCCAAGAGACCCAGTACTTC CASSQGFMGHGQETQYF
TRBJ2-4 - TRBV7-9 - TGTGCCAGCAGCGCAGAATGGAGCATTCAGTACTTC CASSAEWSIQYF
TRBJ1-2 - TRBV7-9 - TGTGCCAGCAGCTTAGCGCTTAGTGTTGGCTACACCTTC CASSLALSVGYTF
TRBJ1-1 - TRBV27 - TGTGCCAGCAGTTTACGGGGGACCGGGGCTGAAGCTTTCTTT CASSLRGTGAEAFF
TRBJ2-3 once TRBV27 - TGTGCCAGCATCCCACACCTAGCCGCAGATACGCAGTATTTT CASIPHLAADTQYF
TRBJ1-2 - TRBV10-2 TRBD1 TGCGCCAGCAGTATGACGACAGGGAGTGGCTACACCTTC CASSMTTGSGYTF
TRBJ1-6 - TRBV28 - TGTGCCAGCAGTGATACAGGGATAGGACCCCTCCACTTT CASSDTGIGPLHF
TRBJ2-7 - TRBV5-6 - TGTGCCAGCAGCTTGGGATCGGGACACCACTCCTACGAGCAGTACTTC CASSLGSGHHSYEQYF
TRBJ2-1 - TRBV6-4 - TGTGCCAGCAGTACAGGGCTCTCCTACAATGAGCAGTTCTTC CASSTGLSYNEQFF
TRBJ1-6 few TRBV19 - TGTGCCAGTAGTATCCCCGGCCGTGGGAGGTCGCCCCTCCACTTT CASSIPGRGRSPLHF
TRBJ1-1 - TRBV19 - TGTGCCAGTAGGACCTCGTGGAGGAGCACTGAAGCTTTCTTT CASRTSWRSTEAFF
TRBJ2-7 - TRBV4-1 TRBD1 TGCGCCAGCAGCCCGGGACAGGGTGTCAGCGAGCAGTACTTC CASSPGQGVSEQYF
TRBJ2-1 - TRBV7-2 - TGTGCCAGCAGCTTCAAGGTCAGGGAGCAGTTCTTC CASSFKVREQFF
TRBJ2-3 few TRBV18 - TGTGCCAGCTCACCGGGGGCCAGTCCTAGCACAGATACGCAGTATTTT CASSPGASPSTDTQYF
TRBJ1-4 once TRBV12-5 - TGTGCTAGTGGTTTGAATCAGGGTTTCTTGGTCACTAATGAAAAACTGTTTTTT CASGLNQGFLVTNEKLFF
TRBJ2-5 - TRBV2 TRBD2 TGTGCCAGCAGTTGGGACGGGGGGGCCCTTGGGGAGACCCAGTACTTC CASSWDGGALGETQYF
TRBJ1-2 - TRBV6-1 - TGTGCCACCCCAGAGGGAGAATTCTATGGCTACACCTTC CATPEGEFYGYTF